The source of this TCR beta chain is a study of blood T cell repertoires in COVID-19 (dated by TCRdb to the early 2020s). For the wider study: Collaborator samples came from the United States, Italy and Spain and covered acute and convalescent phases of COVID-19. The material from the prospective study consisted of cDNA or gDNA derived from T cells, B-cell-depleted T cells, or PBMCs. The dataset comprised deeply sampled blood TCRbeta repertoires from subjects exposed to, actively infected with, or recovered from COVID-19. The repertoires were made available in a free public database intended to serve as a resource for research on the immune response to SARS-CoV-2. The samples were drawn from two sources: the first 160 participants of the ongoing ImmuneRACE study, and 1,000 to 1,500 subjects contributed by 6 global collaborators. A de-identified subject ID, COVID-19 status, age in years and sex were almost always included in the sample metadata. Where HLA class I and class II types were available, the types were taken from metadata supplied by the sample provider, not from assay-based typing.

TCRbeta CDR3 regions were amplified from genomic DNA using the immunoSEQ Assay, a bias-controlled multiplex PCR. Per the original workflow: The number of nucleated cells in each sample was estimated by amplification of reference gene primers within the assay. To quantify the absolute abundance of each unique TCRbeta CDR3 rearrangement, sequence reads were collapsed and filtered. For each sample, productive Simpson clonality was calculated by taking the square root of Simpson's diversity index across productive rearrangements. In TCRdb, the immuneACCESS table is reduced to in-frame sequences with V and J assigned. These tables do not hold every clone; where another copy was compared, an unresolved V gene accounts for under half, and the others remain unexplained. V, J and clone size reflect that table, while D and trimming were determined from the DNA. The sample table shows 290,000 or so clones, and 86% are seen once. Over 2.5% of the sample comes from the top ten.

A word on this clone: The target of this receptor is not known. No base quality values were provided; no much bigger clone lies one nucleotide off.

The CDR3 has 18 amino acids, counting the end cysteine and phenylalanine. Here the CDR3 DNA is all that survives: 54 bases in frame from base 1. For this chain, trimming is 5 bases at the V end and 4 bases at the J end, and the number of junction bases without a gene match is 10. The germline V gene gives CDR1 as SGHVS and CDR2 as FQNEAQ. Overall results and qualifications from the work: How much clinical and demographic metadata was included differed by source and by participant, and the metadata was provided uncurated.

Participants in the prospective study were enrolled through a virtual design, were aged roughly 18 to 100 years, and lived in roughly 25 United States geographic areas. Cohort assignment in the prospective study relied on participant-reported clinical history from a screening survey and a study questionnaire. ImmuneRACE Cohort 3 recovered participants were defined by two consecutive negative NP/OP PCR tests, healthcare professional clearance, or symptom resolution. Mobile phlebotomists in the prospective study collected whole blood, serum and a nasopharyngeal or oropharyngeal swab from every participant. Participants in the prospective study had the option to provide additional blood draws and questionnaires over an approximately 2-month period. Blood samples from the prospective study were shipped frozen or at room temperature prior to DNA extraction.

Recombination linked TRBV7-8 to TRBJ2-1, with 14 junctional bases fitting TRBD2. The TCR originated in a woman aged 18-29 years who had recovered from COVID-19. Specimen: PBMCs or T cells enriched from blood (not recorded which). The nucleotide sequence is TGTGCCAGCAGCGTACCGGGACTAGCGGGAGTACCGTACAATGAGCAGTTCTTC. Its protein product is CASSVPGLAGVPYNEQFF.